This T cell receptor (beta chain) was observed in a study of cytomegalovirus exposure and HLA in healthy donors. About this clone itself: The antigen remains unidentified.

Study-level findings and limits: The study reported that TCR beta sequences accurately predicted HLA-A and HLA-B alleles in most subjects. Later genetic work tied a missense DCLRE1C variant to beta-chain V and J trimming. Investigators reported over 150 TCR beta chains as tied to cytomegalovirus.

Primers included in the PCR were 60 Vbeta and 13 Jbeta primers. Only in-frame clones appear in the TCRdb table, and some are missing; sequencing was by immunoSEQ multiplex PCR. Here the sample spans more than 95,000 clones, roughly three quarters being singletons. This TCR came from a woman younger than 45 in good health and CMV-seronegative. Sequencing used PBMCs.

The CDR3: CASSDREAYGYTF. In DNA, the CDR3 is TGTGCCAGCAGTGACAGGGAAGCCTATGGCTACACCTTC. The chain links TRBV6-1 to TRBJ1-2, with D perhaps TRBD1 (5 bases). The CDR3 totals 13 residues. Germline V gene sequence: CDR1 MNHNS, CDR2 SASEGT. Trimming took off 3 bases at V and 4 bases at J, with 9 bases between the two ends.